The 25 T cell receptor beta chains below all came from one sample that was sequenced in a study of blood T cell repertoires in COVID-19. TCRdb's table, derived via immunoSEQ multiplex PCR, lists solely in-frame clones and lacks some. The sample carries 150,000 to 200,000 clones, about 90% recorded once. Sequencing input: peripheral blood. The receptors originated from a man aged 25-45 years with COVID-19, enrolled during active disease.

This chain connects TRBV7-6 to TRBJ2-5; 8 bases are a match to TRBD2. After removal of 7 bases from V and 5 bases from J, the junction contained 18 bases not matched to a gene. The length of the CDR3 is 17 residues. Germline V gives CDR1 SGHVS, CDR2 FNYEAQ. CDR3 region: CASTAGGRQSSGETQYF. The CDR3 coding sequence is TGTGCCAGCACCGCGGGGGGCAGGCAAAGTTCCGGGGAGACCCAGTACTTC.

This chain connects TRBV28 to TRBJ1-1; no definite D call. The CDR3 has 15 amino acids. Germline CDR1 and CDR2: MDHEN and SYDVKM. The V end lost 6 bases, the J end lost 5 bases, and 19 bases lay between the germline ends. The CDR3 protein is CASSPAGFRTTEAFF. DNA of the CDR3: TGTGCCAGCAGCCCCGCGGGATTCCGAACGACTGAAGCTTTCTTT.

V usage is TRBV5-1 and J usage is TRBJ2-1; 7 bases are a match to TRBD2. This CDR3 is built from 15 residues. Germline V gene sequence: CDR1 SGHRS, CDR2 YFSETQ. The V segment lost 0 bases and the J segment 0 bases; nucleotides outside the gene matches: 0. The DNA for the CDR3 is TGCGCCAGCAGCTTGGGGGAGGGCTCCTACAATGAGCAGTTCTTC. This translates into CASSLGEGSYNEQFF.

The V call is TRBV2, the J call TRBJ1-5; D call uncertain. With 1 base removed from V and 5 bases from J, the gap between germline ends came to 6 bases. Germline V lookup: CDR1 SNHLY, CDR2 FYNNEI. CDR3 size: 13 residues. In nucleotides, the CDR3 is TGTGCCAGCAGTGAAGAGAGGGATCAGCCCCAGCATTTT. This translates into CASSEERDQPQHF.

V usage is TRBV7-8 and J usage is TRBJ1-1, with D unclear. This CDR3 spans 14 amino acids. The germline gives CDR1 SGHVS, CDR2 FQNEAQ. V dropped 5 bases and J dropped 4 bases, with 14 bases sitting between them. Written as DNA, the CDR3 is TGTGCCAGCAGCCTTCCTCGGGTGGGCACTGAAGCTTTCTTT. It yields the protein CASSLPRVGTEAFF.

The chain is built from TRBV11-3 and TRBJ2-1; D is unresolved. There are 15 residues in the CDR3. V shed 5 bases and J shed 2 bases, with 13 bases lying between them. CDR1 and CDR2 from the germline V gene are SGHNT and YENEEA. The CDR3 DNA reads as TGTGCCAGCAGCCGCGAGGCAGTCCCCTACAATGAGCAGTTCTTC. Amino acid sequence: CASSREAVPYNEQFF.

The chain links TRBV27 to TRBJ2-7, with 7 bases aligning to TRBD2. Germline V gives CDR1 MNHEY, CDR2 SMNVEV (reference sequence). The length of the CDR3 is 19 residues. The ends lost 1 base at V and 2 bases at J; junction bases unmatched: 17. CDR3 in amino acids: CASSLFPPQPGLPAYEQYF. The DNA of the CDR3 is TGTGCCAGCAGTTTATTTCCCCCTCAGCCGGGACTACCTGCCTACGAGCAGTACTTC.

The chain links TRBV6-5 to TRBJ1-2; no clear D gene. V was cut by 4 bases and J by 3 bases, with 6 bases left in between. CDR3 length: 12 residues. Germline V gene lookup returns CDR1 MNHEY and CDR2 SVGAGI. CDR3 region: CASSSRHYGYTF. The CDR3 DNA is TGTGCCAGCAGTTCCAGGCACTATGGCTACACCTTC.

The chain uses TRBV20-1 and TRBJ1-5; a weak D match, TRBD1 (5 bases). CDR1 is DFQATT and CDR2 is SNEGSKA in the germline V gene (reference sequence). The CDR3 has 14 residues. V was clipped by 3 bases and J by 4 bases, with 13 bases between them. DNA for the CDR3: TGCAGTGCTAGTCAACAGGCGATTAATCAGCCCCAGCATTTT. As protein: CSASQQAINQPQHF.

In DNA, the CDR3 is TGTGCCAGTAGTACTAGCGAACGCAATGAGCAGTTCTTC. Translation gives CASSTSERNEQFF. This chain joins TRBV19 and TRBJ2-1; the D gene is possibly TRBD2 (6 bases). Trimming cost V 4 bases and J 6 bases, with 10 bases left between them. In germline, CDR1 is LNHDA, CDR2 SQIVND (reference sequence). This CDR3 contains 13 residues.

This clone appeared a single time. The CDR3 sequence: CASSTLTSGVSEQYF. In nucleotides, the CDR3 is TGTGCCAGTAGTACCTTGACTAGCGGGGTAAGCGAGCAGTACTTC. V and J are TRBV19 and TRBJ2-7, with 11 bases identical to TRBD2. V dropped 4 bases and J dropped 6; count of bases not matched to a gene: 8. Germline loops: CDR1 LNHDA, CDR2 SQIVND (reference sequence). The CDR3 is 15 residues long.

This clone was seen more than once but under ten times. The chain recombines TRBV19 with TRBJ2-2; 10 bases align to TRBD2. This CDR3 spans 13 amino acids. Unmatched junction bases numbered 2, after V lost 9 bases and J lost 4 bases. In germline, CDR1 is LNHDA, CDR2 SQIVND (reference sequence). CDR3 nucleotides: TGTGCCAGCCGGACTAGCGGCACCGGGGAGCTGTTTTTT. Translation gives CASRTSGTGELFF.

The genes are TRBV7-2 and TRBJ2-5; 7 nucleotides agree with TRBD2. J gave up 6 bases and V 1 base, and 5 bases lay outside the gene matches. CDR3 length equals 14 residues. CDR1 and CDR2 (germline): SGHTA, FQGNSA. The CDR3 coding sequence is TGTGCCAGCAGCTTAGAAGCGGGGAAAAAGACCCAGTACTTC. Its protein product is CASSLEAGKKTQYF.

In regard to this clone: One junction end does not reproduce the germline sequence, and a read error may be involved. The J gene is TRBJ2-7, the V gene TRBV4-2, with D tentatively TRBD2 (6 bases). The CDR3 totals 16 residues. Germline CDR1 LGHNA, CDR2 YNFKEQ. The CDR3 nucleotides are TGTGCCAGCAGCCAAGAGGGGGGAGCAGGGAACTACGGGCAGTACTTC. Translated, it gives CASSQEGGAGNYGQYF.

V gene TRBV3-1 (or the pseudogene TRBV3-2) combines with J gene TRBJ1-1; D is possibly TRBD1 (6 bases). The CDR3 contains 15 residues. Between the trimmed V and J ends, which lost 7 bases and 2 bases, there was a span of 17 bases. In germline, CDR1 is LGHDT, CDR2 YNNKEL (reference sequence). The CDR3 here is CASITGTRDNTEAFF. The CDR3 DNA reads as TGTGCCAGCATCACCGGGACACGAGATAACACTGAAGCTTTCTTT.

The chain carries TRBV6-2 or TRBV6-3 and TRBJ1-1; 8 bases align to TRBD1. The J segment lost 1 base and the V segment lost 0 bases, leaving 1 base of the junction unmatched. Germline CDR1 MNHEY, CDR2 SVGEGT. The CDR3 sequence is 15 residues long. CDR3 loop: CASSYSGQGNTEAFF. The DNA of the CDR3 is TGTGCCAGCAGTTACTCCGGACAGGGGAACACTGAAGCTTTCTTT.

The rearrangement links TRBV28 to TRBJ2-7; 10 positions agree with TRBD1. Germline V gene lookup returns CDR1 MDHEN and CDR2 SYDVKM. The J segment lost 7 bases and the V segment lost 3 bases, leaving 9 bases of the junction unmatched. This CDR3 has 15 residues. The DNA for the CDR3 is TGTGCCAGCAGTTTGGAGGGACAGGGGCCTCTGGAGCAGTACTTC. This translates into CASSLEGQGPLEQYF. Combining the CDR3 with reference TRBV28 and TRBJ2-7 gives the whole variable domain DVKVTQSSRYLVKRTGEKVFLECVQDMDHENMFWYRQDPGLGLRLIYFSYDVKMKEKGDIPEGYSVSREKKERFSLILESASTNQTSMYLCASSLEGQGPLEQYFGPGTRLTVT.

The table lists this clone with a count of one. As DNA, the CDR3 is TGTGCCAGCAGCTTAGATAGGAACACTGAAGCTTTCTTT. The encoded protein is CASSLDRNTEAFF. The rearrangement links TRBV11-2 to TRBJ1-1; no firm D call. The CDR3 sequence is 13 residues long. With 0 bases removed from V and 1 base from J, the gap between germline ends came to 3 bases. Germline loops: CDR1 SGHAT, CDR2 FQNNGV.

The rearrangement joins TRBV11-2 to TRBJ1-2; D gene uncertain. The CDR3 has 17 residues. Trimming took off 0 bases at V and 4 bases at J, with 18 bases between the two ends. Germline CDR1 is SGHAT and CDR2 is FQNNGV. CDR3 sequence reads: CASSLDGFDGASYGYTF. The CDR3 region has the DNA TGTGCCAGCAGCTTAGATGGGTTCGACGGAGCCTCCTATGGCTACACCTTC.

Here the CDR3 reads CATKRTGYTEAFF. CDR3 bases: TGTGCCACGAAACGGACAGGGTACACTGAAGCTTTCTTT. The chain is built from TRBV6-5 and TRBJ1-1; 8 bases align to TRBD1. Germline V gene sequence: CDR1 MNHEY, CDR2 SVGAGI. V trimming: 10 bases; J trimming: 3 bases; junction bases outside the gene matches: 7. CDR3 length: 13 amino acids.

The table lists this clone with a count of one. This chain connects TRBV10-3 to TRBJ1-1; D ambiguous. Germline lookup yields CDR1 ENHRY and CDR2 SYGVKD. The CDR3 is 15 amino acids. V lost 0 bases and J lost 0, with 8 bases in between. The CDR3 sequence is CAISESGTMNTEAFF. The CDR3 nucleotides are TGTGCCATCAGTGAGTCGGGCACAATGAACACTGAAGCTTTCTTT.

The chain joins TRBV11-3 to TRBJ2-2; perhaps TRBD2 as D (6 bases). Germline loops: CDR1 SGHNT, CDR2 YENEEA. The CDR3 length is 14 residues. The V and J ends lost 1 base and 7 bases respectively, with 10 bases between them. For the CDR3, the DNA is TGTGCCAGCAGCTTAGGGGGGGTTCACGGGGAGCTGTTTTTT. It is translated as CASSLGGVHGELFF.

CDR3 sequence reads: CASSLSRDSLTEAFF. The CDR3 DNA is TGTGCCAGTAGTCTTTCCCGGGACAGCCTGACCGAAGCTTTCTTT. The rearrangement joins TRBV19 to TRBJ1-1; 7 positions agree with TRBD1. This CDR3 is built from 15 residues. CDR1 is LNHDA and CDR2 is SQIVND in the germline V gene (reference sequence). Trimming removed 5 bases from V and 8 bases from J; junction bases left unmatched: 14.

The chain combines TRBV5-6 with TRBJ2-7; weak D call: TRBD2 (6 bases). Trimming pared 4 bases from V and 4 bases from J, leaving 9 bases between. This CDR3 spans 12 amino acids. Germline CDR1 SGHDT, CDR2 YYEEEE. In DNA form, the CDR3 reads TGTGCCAGCAGCGGCGGGACTTACGAGCAGTACTTC. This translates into CASSGGTYEQYF.

The CDR3 nucleotides read TGTGCCAGCAGCTTGGCGGACGGAGGCTACGAGCAGTACTTC. Protein: CASSLADGGYEQYF. The chain combines TRBV5-4 with TRBJ2-7; weak D call: TRBD2 (5 bases). V was pared by 0 bases and J by 3 bases, with 10 bases between. CDR1 and CDR2 from the germline V gene are SGHNT and YYREEE (reference sequence). The CDR3 totals 14 residues.